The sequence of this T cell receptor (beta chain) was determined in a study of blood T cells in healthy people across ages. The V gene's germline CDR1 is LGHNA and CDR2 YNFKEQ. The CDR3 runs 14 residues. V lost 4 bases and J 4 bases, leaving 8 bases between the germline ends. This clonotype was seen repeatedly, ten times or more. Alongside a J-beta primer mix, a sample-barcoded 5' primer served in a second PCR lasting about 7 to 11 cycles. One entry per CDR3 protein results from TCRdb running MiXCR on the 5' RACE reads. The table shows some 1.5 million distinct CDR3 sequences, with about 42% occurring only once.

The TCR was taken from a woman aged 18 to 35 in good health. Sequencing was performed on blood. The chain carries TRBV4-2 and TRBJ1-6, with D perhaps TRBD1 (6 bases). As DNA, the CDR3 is TGTGCCAGCAGCCCACAGGGTTATAATTCACCCCTCCACTTT. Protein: CASSPQGYNSPLHF.